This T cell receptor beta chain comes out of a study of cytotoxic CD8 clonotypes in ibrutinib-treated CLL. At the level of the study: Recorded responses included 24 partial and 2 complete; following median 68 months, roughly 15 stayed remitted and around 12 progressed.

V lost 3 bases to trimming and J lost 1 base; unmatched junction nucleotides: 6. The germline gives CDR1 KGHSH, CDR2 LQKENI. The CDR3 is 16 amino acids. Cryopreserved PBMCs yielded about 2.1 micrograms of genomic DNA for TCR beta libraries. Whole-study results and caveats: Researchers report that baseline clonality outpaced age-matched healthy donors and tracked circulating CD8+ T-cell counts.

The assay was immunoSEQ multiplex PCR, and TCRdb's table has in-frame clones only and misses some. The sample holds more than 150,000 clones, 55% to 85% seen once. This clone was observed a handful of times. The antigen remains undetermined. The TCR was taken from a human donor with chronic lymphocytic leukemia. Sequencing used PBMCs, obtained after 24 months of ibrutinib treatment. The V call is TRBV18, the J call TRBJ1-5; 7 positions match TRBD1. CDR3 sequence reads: CASSPQTGSSNQPQHF. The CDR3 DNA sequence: TGTGCCAGCTCACCTCAGACAGGGAGCAGCAATCAGCCCCAGCATTTT.